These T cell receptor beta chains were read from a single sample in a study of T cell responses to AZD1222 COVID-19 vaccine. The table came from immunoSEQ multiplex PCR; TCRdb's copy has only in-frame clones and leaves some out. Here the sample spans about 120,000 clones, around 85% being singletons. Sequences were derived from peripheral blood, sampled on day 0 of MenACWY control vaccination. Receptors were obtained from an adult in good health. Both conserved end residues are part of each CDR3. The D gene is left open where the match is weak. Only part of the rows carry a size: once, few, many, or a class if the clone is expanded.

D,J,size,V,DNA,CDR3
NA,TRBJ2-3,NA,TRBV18,TGTGCCATCCCGGGCGGTGGCACAGATACGCAGTATTTT,CAIPGGGTDTQYF
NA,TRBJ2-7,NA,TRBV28,TGTGCCAGCATCGACTCAGGGGAAGAGCAGTACTTC,CASIDSGEEQYF
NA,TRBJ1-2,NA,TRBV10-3,TGCGCCCTAGGGCCGGGCGGGGGGAACTATGGCTACACCTTC,CALGPGGGNYGYTF
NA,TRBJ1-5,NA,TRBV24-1,TGTGCCACCAGTGACCACAGGGATCAGCCCCAGCATTTT,CATSDHRDQPQHF
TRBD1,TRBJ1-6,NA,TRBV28,TGTGCCAGCAGCTCTCGGACAGGGTGGAATTCACCCCTCCACTTT,CASSSRTGWNSPLHF
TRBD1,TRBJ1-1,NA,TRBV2,TGTGCCAGCGCTATCAGGGGGGGAAGGGTAACTTTCTTT,CASAIRGGRVTFF
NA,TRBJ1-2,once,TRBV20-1,TGCAGTGCTGGAGGCCCAGGGGGCTACACCTTC,CSAGGPGGYTF
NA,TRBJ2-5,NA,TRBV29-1,TGCAGCGTTGAAGACGGGGACGAGACCCAGTACTTC,CSVEDGDETQYF
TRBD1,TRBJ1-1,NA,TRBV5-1,TGCGCCAGCAGCTTGAGCACAGGGGACAATAGAAATAGGGCTTTCTTT,CASSLSTGDNRNRAFF
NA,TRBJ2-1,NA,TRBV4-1,TGCGCCAGCAGCCAAGTTATGGCGGCAGGGGCAATCTGGGGGGAGCAGTTCTTC,CASSQVMAAGAIWGEQFF
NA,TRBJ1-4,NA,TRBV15,TGTGCCACCAGTGCGGGACAACCAACTAATGAAAAACTGTTTTTT,CATSAGQPTNEKLFF
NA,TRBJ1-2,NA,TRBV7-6,TGTGCCAGCAGCTTACAAGGGGATGGCTACACCTTC,CASSLQGDGYTF
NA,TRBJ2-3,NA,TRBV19,TGTGCCAGTAGAGGCGGAGGGTTTCTGGATACGCAGTATTTT,CASRGGGFLDTQYF
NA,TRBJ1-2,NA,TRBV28,TGTGCCAGCACCGTTCCTGGGACGTATGGCTACACCTTC,CASTVPGTYGYTF
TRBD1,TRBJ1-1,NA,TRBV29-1,TGCAGCGTGGCAGGGGGCTTCGGGAACACTGAAGCTTTCTTT,CSVAGGFGNTEAFF
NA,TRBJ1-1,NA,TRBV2,TGTGCCAGCAGAGTCGATGGGAACACTGAAGCTTTCTTT,CASRVDGNTEAFF
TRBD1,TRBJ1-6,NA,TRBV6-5,TGTGCCAGCAGGCTCGGACAGGGAAATAATTCACCCCTCCACTTT,CASRLGQGNNSPLHF
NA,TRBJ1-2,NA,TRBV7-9,TGTGCCAGCAGCCTGATACTTAGTGTCTACACCTTC,CASSLILSVYTF
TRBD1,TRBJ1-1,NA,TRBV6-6,TGTGCCAGCAGTTACTGGGACAGGGCGGGCGCTGAAGCTTTCTTT,CASSYWDRAGAEAFF
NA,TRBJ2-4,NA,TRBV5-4,TGTGCCAGCAGCCCCGGGCAGGCCAAAAACATTCAGTACTTC,CASSPGQAKNIQYF
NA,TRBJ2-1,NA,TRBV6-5,TGTGCCAGCAGTTACATAGGGTACCCCTACAATGAGCAGTTCTTC,CASSYIGYPYNEQFF
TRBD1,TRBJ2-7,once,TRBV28,TGTGCCAGCAGGAATGAGGGACAGACCCGCGCGTACGAGCAGTACTTC,CASRNEGQTRAYEQYF
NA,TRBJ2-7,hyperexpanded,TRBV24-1,TGTGCCACCAGTGAAACGGGAGCCACCCTCTACGAGCAGTACTTC,CATSETGATLYEQYF
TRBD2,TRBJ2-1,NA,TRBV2,TGTGCCAGCAGTGAAGTCCGGGGGGAATCCAATGAGCAGTTCTTC,CASSEVRGESNEQFF
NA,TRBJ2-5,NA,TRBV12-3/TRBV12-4,TGTGCCAGCACTATCGACAGGAGAGCGGCCCAGTACTTC,CASTIDRRAAQYF
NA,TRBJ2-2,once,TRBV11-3,TGTGCCAGCAGCAGCACTGGGAACACCGGGGAGCTGTTTTTT,CASSSTGNTGELFF
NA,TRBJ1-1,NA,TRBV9,TGTGCCAGCAGCGTAGTTCTGAACACTGAAGCTTTCTTT,CASSVVLNTEAFF
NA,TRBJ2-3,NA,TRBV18,TGTGCCAGCTCACCAACTATGGACGGCCGCATTGATACGCAGTATTTT,CASSPTMDGRIDTQYF
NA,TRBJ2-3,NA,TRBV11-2,TGTGCCAGCAGCTTCGACAGGACTAGCACAGATACGCAGTATTTT,CASSFDRTSTDTQYF
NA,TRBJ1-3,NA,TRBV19,TGTGCCAGTAGAGACAGCACCTCTGGAAACACCATATATTTT,CASRDSTSGNTIYF
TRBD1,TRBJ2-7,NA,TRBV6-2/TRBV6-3,TGTGCCAGCAGTTACTTTACTTTGGACAGGGTGACCTACGAGCAGTACTTC,CASSYFTLDRVTYEQYF
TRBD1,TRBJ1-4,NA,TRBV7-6,TGTGCCAGCAGCCCCATGGGGACTGGACAGGGCGGCGAAAAACTGTTTTTT,CASSPMGTGQGGEKLFF
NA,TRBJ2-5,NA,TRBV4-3,TGCGCCAGCAGCCAAGATGCGGGGAAAGAGACCCAGTACTTC,CASSQDAGKETQYF
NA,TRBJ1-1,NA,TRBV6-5,TGTGCCAGCAGTTACTCGGTGTCGATGAACACTGAAGCTTTCTTT,CASSYSVSMNTEAFF
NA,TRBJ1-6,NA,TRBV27,TGTGCCAGCAGTTTATCTGGCCGACCCCTCCACTTT,CASSLSGRPLHF
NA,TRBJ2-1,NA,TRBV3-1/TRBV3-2,TGTGCCAGCAGTCTCCAATGGGGGATGGGTGAGCAGTTCTTC,CASSLQWGMGEQFF
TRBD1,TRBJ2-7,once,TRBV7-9,TGTGCCAGCAGCTTAGCGCGGACAGGGATCTACGAGCAGTACTTC,CASSLARTGIYEQYF
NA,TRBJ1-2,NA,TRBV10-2,TGCGCCAGCAGCGAACCTAGGAGTAACTATGGCTACACCTTC,CASSEPRSNYGYTF
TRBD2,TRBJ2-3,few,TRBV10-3,TGTGCCATCACTAGCGGTAGCACAGATACGCAGTATTTT,CAITSGSTDTQYF
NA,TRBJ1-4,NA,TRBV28,TGTGCCAGCACTGAAATCTGGGGAGTAGGTAATGAAAAACTGTTTTTT,CASTEIWGVGNEKLFF